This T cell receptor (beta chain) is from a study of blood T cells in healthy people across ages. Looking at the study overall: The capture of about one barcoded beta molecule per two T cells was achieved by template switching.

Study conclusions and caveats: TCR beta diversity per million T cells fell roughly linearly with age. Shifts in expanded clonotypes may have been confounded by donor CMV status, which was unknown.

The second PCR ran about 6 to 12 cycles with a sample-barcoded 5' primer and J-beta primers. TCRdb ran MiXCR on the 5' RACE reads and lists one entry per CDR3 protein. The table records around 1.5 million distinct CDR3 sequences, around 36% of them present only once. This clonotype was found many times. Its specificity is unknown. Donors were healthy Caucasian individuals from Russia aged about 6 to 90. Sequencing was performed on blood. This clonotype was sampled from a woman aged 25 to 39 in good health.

CDR3 nucleotides: TGTGCCAGCAGTTTAAGGCTAGCGGGATACGAGCAGTACTTC. Its translation: CASSLRLAGYEQYF. The chain joins TRBV12-3 or TRBV12-4 to TRBJ2-7; TRBD2 agrees at 9 bases. This CDR3 is 14 amino acids long. V lost 2 bases to trimming and J lost 4 bases; unmatched junction nucleotides: 3.